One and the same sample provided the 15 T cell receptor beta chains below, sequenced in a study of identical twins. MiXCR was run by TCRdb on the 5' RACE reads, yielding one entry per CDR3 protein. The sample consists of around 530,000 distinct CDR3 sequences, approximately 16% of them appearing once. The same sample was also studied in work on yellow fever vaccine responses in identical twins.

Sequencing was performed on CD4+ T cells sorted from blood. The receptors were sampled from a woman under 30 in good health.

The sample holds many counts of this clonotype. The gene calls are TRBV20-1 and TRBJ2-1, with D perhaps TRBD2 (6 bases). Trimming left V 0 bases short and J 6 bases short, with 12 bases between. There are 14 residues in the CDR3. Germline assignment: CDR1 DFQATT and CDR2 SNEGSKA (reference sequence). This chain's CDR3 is CSARDKPGGNEQFF. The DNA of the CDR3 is TGCAGTGCTAGAGATAAACCCGGGGGCAATGAGCAGTTCTTC.

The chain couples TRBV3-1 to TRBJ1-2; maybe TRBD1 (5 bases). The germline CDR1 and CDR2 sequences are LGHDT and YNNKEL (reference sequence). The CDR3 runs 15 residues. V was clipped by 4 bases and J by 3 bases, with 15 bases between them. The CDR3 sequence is CASSLNGASDYGYTF. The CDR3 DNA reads TGTGCCAGCAGCCTTAATGGGGCCTCAGACTATGGCTACACCTTC.

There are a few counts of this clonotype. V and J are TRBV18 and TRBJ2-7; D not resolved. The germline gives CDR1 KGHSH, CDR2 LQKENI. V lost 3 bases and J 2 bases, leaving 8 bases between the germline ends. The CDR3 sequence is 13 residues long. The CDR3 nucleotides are TGTGCCAGCTCACCTTTACAGACCTACGAGCAGTACTTC. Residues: CASSPLQTYEQYF.

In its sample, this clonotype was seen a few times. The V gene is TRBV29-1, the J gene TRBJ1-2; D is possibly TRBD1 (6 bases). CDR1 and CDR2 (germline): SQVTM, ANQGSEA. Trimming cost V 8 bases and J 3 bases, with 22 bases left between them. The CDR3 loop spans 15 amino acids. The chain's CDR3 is CSCIRAGDKDYGYTF. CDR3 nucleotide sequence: TGCAGCTGCATTCGCGCTGGGGACAAGGACTATGGCTACACCTTC.

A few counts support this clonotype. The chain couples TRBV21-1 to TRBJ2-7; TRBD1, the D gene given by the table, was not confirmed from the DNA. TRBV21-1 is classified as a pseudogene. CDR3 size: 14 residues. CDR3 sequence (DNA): TGTGCCAGCAGCAAAGCGGCAGGGAAAGAAGAGCAGTACGTC. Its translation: CASSKAAGKEEQYV.

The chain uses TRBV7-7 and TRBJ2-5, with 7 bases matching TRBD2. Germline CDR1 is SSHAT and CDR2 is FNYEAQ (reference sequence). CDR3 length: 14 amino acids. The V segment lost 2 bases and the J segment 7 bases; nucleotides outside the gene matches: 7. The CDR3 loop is CASSLLGREGTQYF. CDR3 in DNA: TGTGCCAGCAGCTTACTTGGGAGGGAAGGGACCCAGTACTTC.

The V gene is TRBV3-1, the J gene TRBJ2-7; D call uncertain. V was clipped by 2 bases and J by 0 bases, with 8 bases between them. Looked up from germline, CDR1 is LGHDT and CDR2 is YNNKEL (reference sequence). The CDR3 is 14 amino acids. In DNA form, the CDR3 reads TGTGCCAGCAGCCAATTTCGCGGCTCCTACGAGCAGTACGTC. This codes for CASSQFRGSYEQYV.

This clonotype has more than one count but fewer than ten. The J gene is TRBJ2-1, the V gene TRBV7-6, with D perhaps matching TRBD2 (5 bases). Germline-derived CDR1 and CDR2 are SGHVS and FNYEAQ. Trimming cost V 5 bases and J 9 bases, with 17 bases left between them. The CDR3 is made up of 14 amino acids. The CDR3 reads CASSGSSLLSEQFF. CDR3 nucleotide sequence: TGTGCCAGCAGCGGTTCTAGCCTGCTTAGTGAGCAGTTCTTC.

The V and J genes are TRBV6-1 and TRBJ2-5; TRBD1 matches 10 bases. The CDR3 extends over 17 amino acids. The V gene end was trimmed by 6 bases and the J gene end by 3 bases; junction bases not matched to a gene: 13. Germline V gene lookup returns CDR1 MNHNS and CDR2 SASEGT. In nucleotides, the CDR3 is TGTGCCAGCAGCCCTAGGACAGGGGGGAGAGGGGAAGAGACCCAGTACTTC. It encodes CASSPRTGGRGEETQYF.

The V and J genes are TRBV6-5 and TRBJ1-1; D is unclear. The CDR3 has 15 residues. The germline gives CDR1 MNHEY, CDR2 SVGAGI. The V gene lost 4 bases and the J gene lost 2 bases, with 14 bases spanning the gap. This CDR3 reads CASSSPDGVNTEAFF. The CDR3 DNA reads TGTGCCAGCAGTTCCCCCGACGGGGTCAACACTGAAGCTTTCTTT.

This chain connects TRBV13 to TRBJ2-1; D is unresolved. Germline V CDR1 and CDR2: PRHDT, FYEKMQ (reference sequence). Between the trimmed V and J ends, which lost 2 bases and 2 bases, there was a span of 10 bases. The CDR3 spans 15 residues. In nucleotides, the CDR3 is TGTGCCAGCAGCTTAATCCTCGTCCCCTACAATGAGCAGTTCTTC. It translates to CASSLILVPYNEQFF.

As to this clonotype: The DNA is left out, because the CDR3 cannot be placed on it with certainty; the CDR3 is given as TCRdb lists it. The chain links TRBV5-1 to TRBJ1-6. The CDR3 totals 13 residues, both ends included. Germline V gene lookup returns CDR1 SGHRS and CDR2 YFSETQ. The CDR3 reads CASTSDSGSPLHF.

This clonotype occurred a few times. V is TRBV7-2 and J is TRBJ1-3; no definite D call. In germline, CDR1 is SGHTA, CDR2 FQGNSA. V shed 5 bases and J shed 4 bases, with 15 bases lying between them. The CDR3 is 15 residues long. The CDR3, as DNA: TGTGCCAGCAGCCCTAAGTCGGGAGACGGAAACACCATATATTTT. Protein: CASSPKSGDGNTIYF.

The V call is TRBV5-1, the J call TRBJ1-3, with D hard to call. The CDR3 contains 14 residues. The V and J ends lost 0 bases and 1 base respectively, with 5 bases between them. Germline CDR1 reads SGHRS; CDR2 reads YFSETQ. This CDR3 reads CASSLGRSGNTIYF. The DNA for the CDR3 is TGCGCCAGCAGCTTGGGCCGATCTGGAAACACCATATATTTT. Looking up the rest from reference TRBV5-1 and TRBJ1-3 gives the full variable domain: KAGVTQTPRYLIKTRGQQVTLSCSPISGHRSVSWYQQTPGQGLQFLFEYFSETQRNKGNFPGRFSGRQFSNSRSEMNVSTLELGDSALYLCASSLGRSGNTIYFGEGSWLTVV.

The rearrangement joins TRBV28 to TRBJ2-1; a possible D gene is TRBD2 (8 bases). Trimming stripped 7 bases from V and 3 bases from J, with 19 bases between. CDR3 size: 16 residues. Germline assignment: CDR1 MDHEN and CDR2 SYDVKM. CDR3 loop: CASNTGASGRYNEQFF. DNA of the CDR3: TGTGCCAGCAATACAGGGGCTAGCGGGCGCTACAATGAGCAGTTCTTC.